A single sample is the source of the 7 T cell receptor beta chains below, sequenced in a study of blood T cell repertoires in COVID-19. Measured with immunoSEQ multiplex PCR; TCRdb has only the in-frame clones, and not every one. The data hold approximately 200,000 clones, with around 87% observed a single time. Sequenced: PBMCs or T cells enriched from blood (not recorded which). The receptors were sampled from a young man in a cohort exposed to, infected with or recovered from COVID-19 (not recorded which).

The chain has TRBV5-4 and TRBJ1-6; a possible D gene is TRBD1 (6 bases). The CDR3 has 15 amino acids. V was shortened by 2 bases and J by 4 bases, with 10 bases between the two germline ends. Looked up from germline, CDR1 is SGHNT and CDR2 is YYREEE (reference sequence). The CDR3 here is CASSFGRGYNSPLHF. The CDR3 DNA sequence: TGTGCCAGCAGCTTTGGAAGGGGGTATAATTCACCCCTCCACTTT.

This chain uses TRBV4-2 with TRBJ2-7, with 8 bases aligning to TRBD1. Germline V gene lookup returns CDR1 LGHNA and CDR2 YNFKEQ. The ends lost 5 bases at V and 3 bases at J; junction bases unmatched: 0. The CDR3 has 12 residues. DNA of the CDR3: TGTGCCAGCAGCGGGACAGGCTACGAGCAGTACTTC. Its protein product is CASSGTGYEQYF.

CDR3 nucleotide sequence: TGTGCCAGCTCACCACCGATCCAGGGGTCCACCGGGGAGCTGTTTTTT. Translation gives CASSPPIQGSTGELFF. V usage is TRBV18 and J usage is TRBJ2-2; perhaps TRBD1 as D (6 bases). The ends were cut back, 0 bases at V and 4 bases at J, with 12 bases in the middle. Germline-derived CDR1 and CDR2 are KGHSH and LQKENI. This CDR3 has 16 amino acids.

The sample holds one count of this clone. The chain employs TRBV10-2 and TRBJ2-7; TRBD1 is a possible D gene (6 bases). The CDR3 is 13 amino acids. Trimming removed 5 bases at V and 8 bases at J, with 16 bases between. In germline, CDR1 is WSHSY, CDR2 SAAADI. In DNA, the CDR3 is TGCGCCAGCAGTCAACGGACAGCTTTCCAGCAGTACTTC. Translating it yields CASSQRTAFQQYF.

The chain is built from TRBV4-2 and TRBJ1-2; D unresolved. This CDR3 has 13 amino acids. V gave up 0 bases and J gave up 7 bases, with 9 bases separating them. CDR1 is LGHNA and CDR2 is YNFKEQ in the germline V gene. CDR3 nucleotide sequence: TGTGCCAGCAGCCAAGATCCCCTGAGTGGCTACACCTTC. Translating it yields CASSQDPLSGYTF.

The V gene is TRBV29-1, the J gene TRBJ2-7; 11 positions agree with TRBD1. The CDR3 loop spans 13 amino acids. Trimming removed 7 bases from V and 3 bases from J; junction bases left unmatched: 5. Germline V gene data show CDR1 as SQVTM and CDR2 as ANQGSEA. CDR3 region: CSARTGGLYEQYF. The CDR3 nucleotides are TGCAGCGCGAGGACAGGGGGCCTCTACGAGCAGTACTTC.

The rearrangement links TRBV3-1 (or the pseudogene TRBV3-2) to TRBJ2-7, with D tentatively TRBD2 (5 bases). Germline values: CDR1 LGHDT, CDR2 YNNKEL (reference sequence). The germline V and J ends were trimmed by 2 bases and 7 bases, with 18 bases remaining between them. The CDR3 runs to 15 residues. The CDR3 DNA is TGTGCCAGCAGCCAAAAGAGAGTTCTCGGAGGTGAGCAGTACTTC. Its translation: CASSQKRVLGGEQYF.